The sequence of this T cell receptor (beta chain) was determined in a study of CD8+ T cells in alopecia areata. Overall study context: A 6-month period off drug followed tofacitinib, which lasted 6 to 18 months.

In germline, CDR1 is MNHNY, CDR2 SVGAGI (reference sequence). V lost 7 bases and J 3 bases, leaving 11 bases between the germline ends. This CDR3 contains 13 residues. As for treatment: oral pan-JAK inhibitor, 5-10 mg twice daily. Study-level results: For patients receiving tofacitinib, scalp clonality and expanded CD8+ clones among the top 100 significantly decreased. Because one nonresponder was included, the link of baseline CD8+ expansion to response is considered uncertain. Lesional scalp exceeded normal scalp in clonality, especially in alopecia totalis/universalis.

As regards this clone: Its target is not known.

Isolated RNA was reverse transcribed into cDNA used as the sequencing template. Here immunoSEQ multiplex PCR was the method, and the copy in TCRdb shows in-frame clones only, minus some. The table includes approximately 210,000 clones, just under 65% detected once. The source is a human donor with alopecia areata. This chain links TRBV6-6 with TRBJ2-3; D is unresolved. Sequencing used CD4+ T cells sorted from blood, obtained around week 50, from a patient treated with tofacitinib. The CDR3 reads CASNPVGTDTQYF. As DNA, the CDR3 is TGTGCCAGCAACCCCGTCGGAACAGATACGCAGTATTTT.